This TCR beta chain is drawn from a study of breast tumors, draining lymph nodes, adjacent tissues. Axillary draining lymph nodes of breast cancer patients supplied the node samples. Germline values: CDR1 LNHDA, CDR2 SQIVND (reference sequence). The CDR3 contains 13 residues. Of note for this clonotype: A read error is possible here, since a much larger clone lies one base away.

TCRdb re-called the multiplex PCR reads with MiXCR, one entry per CDR3 protein. The sample gives 150,000 to 200,000 distinct CDR3 sequences, approximately 30% of which show up once; roughly 4.3% is in the top ten. The specimen sequenced was axillary lymph node tissue. V usage is TRBV19 and J usage is TRBJ1-2, with 9 bases lining up with TRBD1. The source of this sequence is a female donor with breast cancer. Some clones in this sample may be carry-over from other donors' samples. CDR3: CAGSSRGTGRNTF. CDR3 bases: TGTGCCGGTAGTTCCAGAGGGACAGGGAGGAACACCTTC. Supplemented by reference TRBV19 and TRBJ1-2, the full variable domain reads DGGITQSPKYLFRKEGQNVTLSCEQNLNHDAMYWYRQDPGQGLRLIYYSQIVNDFQKGDIAEGYSVSREKKESFPLTVTSAQKNPTAFYLCAGSSRGTGRNTFGSGTRLTVV.